This T cell receptor beta chain was obtained from a study of blood T cell repertoires in COVID-19. Study-wide context: Some COVID-19 samples were acute and others convalescent; all came from the United States, Italy and Spain. T cells, B-cell-depleted T cells, or PBMCs provided the cDNA or gDNA that served as material.

Germline values: CDR1 SGHTA, CDR2 FQGTGA. CDR3 size: 18 residues. V was clipped by 5 bases and J by 0 bases; unmatched bases: 13. In the original processing: Reference gene primer amplification in the assay estimated nucleated cell counts. Method: immunoSEQ multiplex PCR; TCRdb's copy keeps in-frame clones and lacks some. That table gives V, J and clone size, and the DNA gave D and trimming. The sample lists approximately 200,000 clones; 85% to 90% were seen once. This clone was counted a few times. The receptor was isolated from a man aged 50 to 60 with acute or convalescent COVID-19. Material: peripheral blood. The V and J genes are TRBV7-3 and TRBJ1-1, with 9 bases fitting TRBD1. CDR3: CASSLRAGTGMLNTEAFF. The CDR3 DNA reads as TGTGCCAGCAGCCTAAGGGCGGGGACAGGGATGTTGAACACTGAAGCTTTCTTT.